This T cell receptor beta chain comes out of a study of T cells in Graves' hyperthyroidism and ophthalmopathy. This clonotype was detected only once. Its cognate antigen is unknown. Study outcomes and limitations: Patients with ophthalmopathy were separated from those with stable hyperthyroidism by a 13 V-J model.

Using RNA transcripts as the source, TCR beta CDR3 regions were amplified. The TCR CDR3 was amplified in a first-round RT-PCR using the HTBI primer set. TCRdb passed the multiplex PCR reads through MiXCR, listing each CDR3 protein once. This table has hundreds of thousands of distinct CDR3 sequences, roughly 15% appearing once. Trimming removed 4 bases from V and 5 bases from J, with 18 bases in between. CDR3 size: 15 residues. Germline values: CDR1 MDHEN, CDR2 SYDVKM. The rearrangement uses TRBV28 and TRBJ2-7; tentative D call: TRBD1 (6 bases). This receptor was taken from a woman in her thirties or forties with Graves' ophthalmopathy. The specimen was blood. DNA of the CDR3: TGTGCCAGCAGTTCCCCCGGACAGAGGCGGGACGAGCAGTACTTC. Encoded protein: CASSSPGQRRDEQYF.